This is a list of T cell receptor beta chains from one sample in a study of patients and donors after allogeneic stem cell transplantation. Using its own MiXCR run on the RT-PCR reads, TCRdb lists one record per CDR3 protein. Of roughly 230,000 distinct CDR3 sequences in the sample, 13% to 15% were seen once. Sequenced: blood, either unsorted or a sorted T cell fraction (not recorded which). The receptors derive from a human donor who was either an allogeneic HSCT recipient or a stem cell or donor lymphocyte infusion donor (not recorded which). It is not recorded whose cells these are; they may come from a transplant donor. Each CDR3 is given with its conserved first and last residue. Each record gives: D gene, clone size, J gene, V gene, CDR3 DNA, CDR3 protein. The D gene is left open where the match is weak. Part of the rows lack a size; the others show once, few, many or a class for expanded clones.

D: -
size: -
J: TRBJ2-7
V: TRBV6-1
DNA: TGTGCCAGCAGACCCGCCGGGCAGGGGTTCGAGCAGTACTTC
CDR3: CASRPAGQGFEQYF

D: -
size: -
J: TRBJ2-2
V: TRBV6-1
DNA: TGTGCCAGCAGTGTAGCTTTGAACACCGGGGAGCTGTTTTTT
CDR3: CASSVALNTGELFF

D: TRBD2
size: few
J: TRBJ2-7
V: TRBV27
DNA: TGTGCCAGCAGTTTCCCGGGACTAGCGGGAACATACGAGCAGTACTTC
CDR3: CASSFPGLAGTYEQYF

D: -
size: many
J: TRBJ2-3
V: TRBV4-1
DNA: TGCGCCAGCAGCCAACCCGTTCGCACAGATACGCAGTATTTT
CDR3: CASSQPVRTDTQYF

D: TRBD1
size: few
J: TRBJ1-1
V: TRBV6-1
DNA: TGTGCCAGCAGACCTATAGGACAGGGGGCGACTGAAGCTTTCTTT
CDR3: CASRPIGQGATEAFF

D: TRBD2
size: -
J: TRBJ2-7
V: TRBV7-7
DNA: TGTGCCAGCAGCTCCGGACTAGGGGCGGGAGAGCAGTACTTC
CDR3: CASSSGLGAGEQYF

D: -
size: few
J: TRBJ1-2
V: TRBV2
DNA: TGTGCCAGCTCAGGGGACTATGGCTACACCTTC
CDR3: CASSGDYGYTF

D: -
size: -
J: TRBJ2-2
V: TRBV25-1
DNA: TGTGCCAGCAGTGACAGGGTGTATGGCACCGGGGAGCTGTTTTTT
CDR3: CASSDRVYGTGELFF

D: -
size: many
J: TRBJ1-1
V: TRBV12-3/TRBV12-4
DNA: TGTGCCAGCAGTTTATACGGCCGCTTGAACACTGAAGCTTTCTTT
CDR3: CASSLYGRLNTEAFF

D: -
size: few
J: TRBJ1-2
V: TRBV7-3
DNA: TGTGCCAGCAGCTTAACCCCGCAGGGTGGAGGCTACACCTTC
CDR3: CASSLTPQGGGYTF

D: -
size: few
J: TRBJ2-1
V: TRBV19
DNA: TGTGCCAGTCAACCAAGCGGGTCTGACTACAATGAGCAGTTCTTC
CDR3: CASQPSGSDYNEQFF

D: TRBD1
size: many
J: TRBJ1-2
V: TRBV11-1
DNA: TGTGCCAGCAGCTTCGCCCCCCTTGGACAGGGGGCGAACTATGGCTACACCTTC
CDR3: CASSFAPLGQGANYGYTF

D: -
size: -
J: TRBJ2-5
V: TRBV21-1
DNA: -
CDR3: CASSKGFASGIEETQYF

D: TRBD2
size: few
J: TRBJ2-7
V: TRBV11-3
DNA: TGTGCCAGCAGCTTAGAGAGCGGACTAGGCTACGAGCAGTACTTC
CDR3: CASSLESGLGYEQYF

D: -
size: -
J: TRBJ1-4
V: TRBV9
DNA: TGTGCCAGCAGCGCACCCCGCGGCAAGACGAATGAAAAACTGTTTTTT
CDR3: CASSAPRGKTNEKLFF

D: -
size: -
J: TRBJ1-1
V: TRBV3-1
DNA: TGTGCCAGCAGGGGCCAGGTAGGAGCTTTCTTT
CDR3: CASRGQVGAFF

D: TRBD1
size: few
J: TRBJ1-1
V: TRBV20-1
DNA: TGCAGTGCTCAGGACAGGGGAGCTGAAGCTTTCTTT
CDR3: CSAQDRGAEAFF

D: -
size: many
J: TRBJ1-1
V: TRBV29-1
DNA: TGCAGCGCACGGATAGGGGCGCGGAACACTGAAGCTTTCTTT
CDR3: CSARIGARNTEAFF

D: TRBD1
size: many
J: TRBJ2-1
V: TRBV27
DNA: TGTGCCAGCAGGCTCCGGGACAGGGGGTACAATGAGCAGTTCTTC
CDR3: CASRLRDRGYNEQFF

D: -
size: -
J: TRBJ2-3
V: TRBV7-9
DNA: TGTGCCAGCGCCCCCATCTTAGATACGCAGTATTTT
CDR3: CASAPILDTQYF

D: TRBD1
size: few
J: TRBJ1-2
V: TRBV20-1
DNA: TGCAGTGCCCAGACAGGGGCTGGCTACACCTTC
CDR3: CSAQTGAGYTF

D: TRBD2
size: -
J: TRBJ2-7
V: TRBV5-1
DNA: TGCGCCAGCAGCTTGCCAGCGGGAGATAGTTCCGAGCAGTACTTC
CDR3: CASSLPAGDSSEQYF

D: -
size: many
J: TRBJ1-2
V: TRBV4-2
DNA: TGTGCCAGCAGCCAAGATATTTTATCGACCAAACTCTTC
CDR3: CASSQDILSTKLF

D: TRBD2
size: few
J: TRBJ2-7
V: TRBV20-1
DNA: TGCAGTGCTAGAGGAGATCGGGAGGGATCCAGCGAGCAGTACTTC
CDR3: CSARGDREGSSEQYF

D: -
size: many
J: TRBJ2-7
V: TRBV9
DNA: TGTGCCAGCAGCCCCCGAGACGGCCGGGGAAACACCTACGAGCAGTACTTC
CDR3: CASSPRDGRGNTYEQYF

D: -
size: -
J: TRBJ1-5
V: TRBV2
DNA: TGTGCCAGCAGGCTCGGACACAGCAATCAGCCCCAGCATTTT
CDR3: CASRLGHSNQPQHF

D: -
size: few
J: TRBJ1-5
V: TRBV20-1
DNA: TGCAGTGCTAGAGCCACTAGTGTGGAGGGGCCCCAGCATTTT
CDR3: CSARATSVEGPQHF

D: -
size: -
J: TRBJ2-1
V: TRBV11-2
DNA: TGTGCCAGCAGCTTTAGGAGTCGGCGGACGTACAATGAGCAGTTCTTC
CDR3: CASSFRSRRTYNEQFF

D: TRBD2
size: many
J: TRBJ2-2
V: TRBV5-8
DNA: TGTGCCAGCAGCTTTAGCGGGGGCCGCACCGGGGAGCTGTTTTTT
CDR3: CASSFSGGRTGELFF

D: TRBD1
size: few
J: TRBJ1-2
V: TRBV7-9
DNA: TGTGCCAGCAGCTTATCGGGACAGGGGAGCTATGGCTACACCTTC
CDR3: CASSLSGQGSYGYTF

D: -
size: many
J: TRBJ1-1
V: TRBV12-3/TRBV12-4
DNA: TGTGCCAGCAGTCCCCAAGGGCAGCTGAACACTGAAGCTTTCTTT
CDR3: CASSPQGQLNTEAFF

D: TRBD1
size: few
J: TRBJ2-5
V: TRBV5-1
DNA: TGCGCCAGCAGCTCACGACAGGGGATCGAAGAGACCCAGTACTTC
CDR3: CASSSRQGIEETQYF

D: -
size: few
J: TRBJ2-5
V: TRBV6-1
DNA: TGTGCCAGTGGGACTGCCGGTTTGACCCAGTACTTC
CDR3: CASGTAGLTQYF

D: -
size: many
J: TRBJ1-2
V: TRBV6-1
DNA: TGTGCCAGCAGTCGCCGCGATACCCACAGGGACGATGGCTACACCTTC
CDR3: CASSRRDTHRDDGYTF

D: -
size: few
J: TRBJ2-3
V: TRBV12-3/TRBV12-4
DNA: TGTGCCAGCAGTTTAGAGATAGCAGATACGCAGTATTTT
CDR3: CASSLEIADTQYF

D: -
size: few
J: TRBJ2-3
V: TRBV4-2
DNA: TGTGCCAGCAGCCAAGGGGATGAACACACAGATACGCAGTATTTT
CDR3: CASSQGDEHTDTQYF

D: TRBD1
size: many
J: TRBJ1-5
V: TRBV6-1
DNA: TGTGCCAGCAAACAGGGGGACGTAAGAAATCAGCCCCAGCATTTT
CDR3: CASKQGDVRNQPQHF

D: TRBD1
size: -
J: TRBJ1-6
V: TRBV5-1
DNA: TGCGCCAGCGCCCCGGGACAGGATTATTCACCCCTCCACTTT
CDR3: CASAPGQDYSPLHF

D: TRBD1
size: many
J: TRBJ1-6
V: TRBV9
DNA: TGTGCCAGCAGCGCCCGGGGGACAGGGGAAAATTCACCCCTCCACTTT
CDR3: CASSARGTGENSPLHF

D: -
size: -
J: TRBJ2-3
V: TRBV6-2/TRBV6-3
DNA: TGTGCCAGCAGTCCCCTAGGACTAGATACGCAGTATTTT
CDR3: CASSPLGLDTQYF

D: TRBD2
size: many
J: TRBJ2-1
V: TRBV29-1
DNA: TGCAGCGCTGCTAGCGGCTCCTACAATGAGCAGTTCTTC
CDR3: CSAASGSYNEQFF

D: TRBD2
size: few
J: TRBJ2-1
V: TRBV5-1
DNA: TGCGCCAGCAGCTTGGGGCTAGCGGCCCGACCCCGCAATGAGCAGTTCTTC
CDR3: CASSLGLAARPRNEQFF